Included here is one T cell receptor (beta chain) sequence, with context. Antigen: not known. From RNA transcripts, TCR beta CDR3 regions were amplified. HTBI primers drove first-round RT-PCR of the TCR CDR3. TCRdb re-called the multiplex PCR reads with MiXCR, one entry per CDR3 protein. Found here are about 420,000 distinct CDR3 sequences, around 16% of them singletons; the top ten hold roughly 7.7%. The sample belongs to a study of T cells in Graves' hyperthyroidism and ophthalmopathy. Study as a whole: Peripheral blood specimens were obtained at initial diagnosis, prior to any treatment. The study's findings and limits: In the analysis, a 13 V-J model separated ophthalmopathy from stable hyperthyroidism.

Graves' hyperthyroidism is called stable when ophthalmopathy does not progress within 18 months. Clinical symptoms, serum thyroxine, TRAb, thyroid ultrasound and orbital computed tomography established diagnosis. Source material: blood. The origin of this receptor is a woman aged 18-30 years with Graves' hyperthyroidism.

In DNA, the CDR3 is TGTGCCTGGACTGCCGTCTTTCCGGGACAGGGTGCTTCTGGGGCCAACGTCCTGACTTTC. It specifies CAWTAVFPGQGASGANVLTF. V usage is TRBV30 and J usage is TRBJ2-6, with TRBD1 identical over 9 bases. The CDR3 has 20 amino acids. Germline assignment: CDR1 GTSNPN and CDR2 SVGIG (reference sequence). The V and J ends lost 4 bases and 1 base, in that order; junction bases with no gene match: 17.